These T cell receptor beta chains were read from a single sample in a study of human T cells and chemical hapten exposure. MiXCR, applied by TCRdb to the RACE reads, yields one record per CDR3 protein. Of hundreds of thousands of distinct CDR3 sequences listed, about 6% are singletons. Sequences were derived from whole blood, sampled in connection with sensitization to the hapten diphenylcyclopropenone (DPC). The receptors here all came from a woman aged 18-29 years with alopecia areata. Some clones in this sample may be carry-over from other donors' samples. The CDR3 runs from the conserved cysteine through the conserved F or W. D genes are given only for firm matches. A clone size is listed for some rows: how often the clone was seen (once, few, many), or a class if it is expanded.

v_call: TRBV6-2/TRBV6-3; j_call: TRBJ1-2; clone_size: NA; d_call: NA; cdr3_aa: CASSYSNRASYGYTF
v_call: TRBV7-9; j_call: TRBJ2-7; clone_size: NA; d_call: TRBD1; cdr3_aa: CASSLAGTGDEQYF
v_call: TRBV5-6; j_call: TRBJ2-1; clone_size: many; d_call: NA; cdr3_aa: CASSMLVRNEQFF
v_call: TRBV6-5; j_call: TRBJ2-1; clone_size: NA; d_call: TRBD2; cdr3_aa: CASSLLAGDEQFF
v_call: TRBV4-2; j_call: TRBJ2-3; clone_size: few; d_call: NA; cdr3_aa: CASSQGPGNPDTQYF
v_call: TRBV5-1; j_call: TRBJ2-5; clone_size: many; d_call: NA; cdr3_aa: CASSLTIWLAGREETQYF
v_call: TRBV7-2; j_call: TRBJ2-2; clone_size: NA; d_call: NA; cdr3_aa: CASTPVGGPTGELFF
v_call: TRBV6-6; j_call: TRBJ1-1; clone_size: few; d_call: NA; cdr3_aa: CASSFPLQGTEAFF
v_call: TRBV19; j_call: TRBJ2-1; clone_size: NA; d_call: NA; cdr3_aa: CASSIGQGRNEQFF
v_call: TRBV5-4; j_call: TRBJ1-2; clone_size: few; d_call: NA; cdr3_aa: CASRPGSNYGYTF
v_call: TRBV4-2; j_call: TRBJ1-2; clone_size: many; d_call: TRBD1; cdr3_aa: CASSQRDRGRGGYTF
v_call: TRBV28; j_call: TRBJ1-3; clone_size: many; d_call: NA; cdr3_aa: CASSSGGSGNTIYF
v_call: TRBV29-1; j_call: TRBJ1-5; clone_size: few; d_call: NA; cdr3_aa: CSVEGTDPYQPQHF
v_call: TRBV7-2; j_call: TRBJ1-6; clone_size: many; d_call: NA; cdr3_aa: CASSLDGGRNSPLHF
v_call: TRBV10-3; j_call: TRBJ2-7; clone_size: few; d_call: NA; cdr3_aa: CAISPGRSYEQYF
v_call: TRBV3-1; j_call: TRBJ2-1; clone_size: few; d_call: NA; cdr3_aa: CASSQEDRGREQFF
v_call: TRBV10-3; j_call: TRBJ1-4; clone_size: NA; d_call: NA; cdr3_aa: CAASRTGLTIGSDEKLFF
v_call: TRBV4-3; j_call: TRBJ2-2; clone_size: few; d_call: NA; cdr3_aa: CASSREGGSLNTGELFF
v_call: TRBV6-5; j_call: TRBJ1-3; clone_size: many; d_call: NA; cdr3_aa: CASSIRGDGNTIYF
v_call: TRBV4-1; j_call: TRBJ2-3; clone_size: NA; d_call: NA; cdr3_aa: CASRGDLLSTDTQYF
v_call: TRBV28; j_call: TRBJ2-7; clone_size: few; d_call: NA; cdr3_aa: CASFPGNRVYEQYF
v_call: TRBV4-1; j_call: TRBJ1-1; clone_size: many; d_call: TRBD1; cdr3_aa: CASSQAPRGPRTEAFF
v_call: TRBV2; j_call: TRBJ1-2; clone_size: many; d_call: NA; cdr3_aa: CASSLKSSYGYTF
v_call: TRBV5-4; j_call: TRBJ1-2; clone_size: many; d_call: NA; cdr3_aa: CASSLVGTPYGYTF
v_call: TRBV6-5; j_call: TRBJ2-3; clone_size: NA; d_call: NA; cdr3_aa: CASSYSGDRRTDTQYF